This TCR beta chain derives from a study of OX40 agonist ivuxolimab in advanced cancers. Study-wide background: Recorded diagnoses for dose-escalation patients were hepatocellular carcinoma, melanoma, renal cell or head and neck cancer.

As to this clone: Its antigen is currently unknown.

This CDR3 is 13 amino acids long. The germline V gene encodes CDR1 SGHTS and CDR2 YDEGEE. The ends were cut back, 4 bases at V and 4 bases at J, with 11 bases in the middle. Study conclusions and caveats: On average, CD8+ T cells had more expanded clones than CD4+.

Any history of autoimmune disease or systemic immunosuppression disqualified patients. The data were produced by immunoSEQ multiplex PCR, yet TCRdb's version contains in-frame clones alone and is incomplete. The sample carries nearly 95,000 clones, 85% to 95% recorded once. This receptor was taken from an adult with an advanced solid tumor such as melanoma, head and neck, liver or kidney cancer. This chain links TRBV5-8 with TRBJ1-1; a possible D gene is TRBD1 (6 bases). This specimen consisted of CD4+ or CD8+ T cells sorted from blood, obtained in a trial of the OX40 agonist ivuxolimab. This CDR3 reads CASSRGPSTEAFF. The CDR3 coding sequence is TGTGCCAGCAGCCGGGGGCCCTCCACTGAAGCTTTCTTT.